This T cell receptor beta chain was documented in a study of T cells after yellow fever vaccination. Study information: It was SMART-Seq v4 Ultra Low Input that prepared the fractions with low cell numbers.

Study-level findings and limits: Overall, a small share of clonotypes was seen in both CD4 and CD8 compartments. Repertoires obtained by FACS sorting could include abundant clonotypes that entered as contaminants from the bulk population.

Researchers made TCR cDNA using 5'RACE template switching, and this step added a universal primer site and UMIs. TCRdb processed the 5' RACE reads anew with MiXCR; each CDR3 protein has one entry. The data contain 300,000 or so distinct CDR3 sequences, around 6.8% of them singletons. The sample holds a few counts of this clonotype. Its antigen is not known. Germline V lookup: CDR1 SEHNR, CDR2 FQNEAQ (reference sequence). CDR3 length equals 14 residues. After removal of 2 bases from V and 8 bases from J, the junction contained 5 bases not matched to a gene. V usage is TRBV7-9 and J usage is TRBJ1-4, with 7 bases that match TRBD1. The receptor was isolated from a man younger than 30 who received the YFV17D yellow fever vaccine. Sample: PBMCs, taken more than 40 days after the first yellow fever vaccination. CDR3 in amino acids: CASSLTGVVEKLFF. CDR3 DNA sequence: TGTGCCAGCAGCTTAACAGGGGTGGTCGAAAAACTGTTTTTT.